This TCR beta chain is from a study of long-term antiretroviral therapy in people with HIV. This clone was detected a few times. Antigen: not known. Cryopreserved PBMC, at about 0.85-10 million per sample, were present before DNA extraction. Survey-level resolution applied to immunoSEQ assay v3.0. Sequencing set out to capture roughly 40,000-50,000 T-cell genomes per sample. Only in-frame clones appear in the TCRdb table, and some are missing; sequencing was by immunoSEQ multiplex PCR. The sample carries about 24,000 clones, around 81% recorded once. Germline trimming cut 2 bases from V and 5 bases from J; bases unmatched to any gene: 3. The CDR3 length is 14 residues. The germline V gene has CDR1 MNHEY and CDR2 SMNVEV (reference sequence). Overall study findings and caveats: HIV repertoires spanned tighter CDR3 length ranges than controls did. Transplant-donor-level diversity was not reached after ART, though diversity increased.

This sequence originates from a woman aged 18 to 35 with HIV. Sequenced material: unsorted PBMCs, taken at the start of antiretroviral therapy, before treatment. The V call is TRBV27, the J call TRBJ1-5; 7 nucleotides line up with TRBD1. For the CDR3, the DNA is TGTGCCAGCAGTTTAAACAGGGGCTATCAGCCCCAGCATTTT. Amino acids: CASSLNRGYQPQHF.